This T cell receptor beta chain emerged from a study of blood T cell repertoires in COVID-19. Study-wide background: From T cells, B-cell-depleted T cells, or PBMCs came the material, which was cDNA or gDNA.

From germline, CDR1 is KGHSH and CDR2 LQKENI. The ends lost 6 bases at V and 8 bases at J; junction bases unmatched: 7. The CDR3 is 14 amino acids. The repertoire was sequenced with immunoSEQ multiplex PCR; TCRdb's copy has only in-frame clones and lacks some. This table has about 120,000 clones, less than 90% appearing once. Sample: peripheral blood. The chain couples TRBV18 to TRBJ2-1; TRBD2 aligns across 10 bases. This TCR was recovered from a man younger than 40 with acute or convalescent COVID-19. DNA for the CDR3: TGTGCCAGCTCGCTAGCGGGAGCTAGGGATGAGCAGTTCTTC. Its protein is CASSLAGARDEQFF.